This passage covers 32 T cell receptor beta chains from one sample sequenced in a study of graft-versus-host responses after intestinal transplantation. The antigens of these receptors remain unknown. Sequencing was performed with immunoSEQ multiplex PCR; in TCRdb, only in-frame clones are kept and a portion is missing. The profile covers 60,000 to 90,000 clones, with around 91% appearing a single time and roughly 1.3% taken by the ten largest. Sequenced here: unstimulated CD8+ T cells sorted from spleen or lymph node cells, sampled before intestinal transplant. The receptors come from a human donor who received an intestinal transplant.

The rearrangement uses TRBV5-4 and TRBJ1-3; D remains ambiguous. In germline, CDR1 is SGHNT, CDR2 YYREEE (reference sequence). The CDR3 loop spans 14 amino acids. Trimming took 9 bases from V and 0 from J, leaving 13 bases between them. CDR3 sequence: CATSEVPSGNTIYF. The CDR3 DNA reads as TGTGCCACCTCGGAGGTCCCCTCTGGAAACACCATATATTTT.

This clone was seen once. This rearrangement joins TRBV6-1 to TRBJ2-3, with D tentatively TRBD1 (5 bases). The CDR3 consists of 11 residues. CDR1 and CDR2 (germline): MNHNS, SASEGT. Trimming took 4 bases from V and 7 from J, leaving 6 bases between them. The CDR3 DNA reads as TGTGCCAGCAGTGGGACAAATACGCAGTATTTT. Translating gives CASSGTNTQYF.

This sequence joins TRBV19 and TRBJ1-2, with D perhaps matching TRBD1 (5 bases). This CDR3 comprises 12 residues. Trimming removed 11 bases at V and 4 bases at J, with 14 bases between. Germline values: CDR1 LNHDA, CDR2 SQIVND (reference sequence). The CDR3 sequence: CAAGGLGYGYTF. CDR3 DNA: TGTGCCGCGGGGGGACTCGGCTATGGCTACACCTTC.

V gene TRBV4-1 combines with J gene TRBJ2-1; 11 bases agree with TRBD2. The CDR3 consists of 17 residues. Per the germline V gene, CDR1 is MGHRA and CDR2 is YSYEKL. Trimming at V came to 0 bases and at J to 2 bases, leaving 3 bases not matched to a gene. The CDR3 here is CASSQDTSGGPYNEQFF. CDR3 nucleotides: TGCGCCAGCAGCCAAGACACTAGCGGGGGCCCCTACAATGAGCAGTTCTTC.

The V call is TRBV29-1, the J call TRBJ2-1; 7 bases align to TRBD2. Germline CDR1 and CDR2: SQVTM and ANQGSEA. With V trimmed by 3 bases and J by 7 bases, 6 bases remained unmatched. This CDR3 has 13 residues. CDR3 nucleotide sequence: TGCAGCGTTGACCAGCGGGGCCCAAATGAGCAGTTCTTC. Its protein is CSVDQRGPNEQFF.

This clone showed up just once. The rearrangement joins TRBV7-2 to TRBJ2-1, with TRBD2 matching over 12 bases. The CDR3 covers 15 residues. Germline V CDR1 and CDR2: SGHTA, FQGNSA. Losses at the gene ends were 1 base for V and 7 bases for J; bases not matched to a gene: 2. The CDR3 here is CASSLGLAGGNEQFF. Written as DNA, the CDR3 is TGTGCCAGCAGCTTAGGGCTAGCGGGGGGGAATGAGCAGTTCTTC.

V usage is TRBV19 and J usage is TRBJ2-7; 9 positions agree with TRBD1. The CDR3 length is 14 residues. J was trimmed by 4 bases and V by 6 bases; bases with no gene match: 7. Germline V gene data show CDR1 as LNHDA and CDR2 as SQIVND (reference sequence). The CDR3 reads CASSNGQGIYEQYF. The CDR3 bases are TGTGCCAGTAGCAACGGACAGGGGATATACGAGCAGTACTTC.

CDR3 DNA sequence: TGCGCCAGCAGCCCCGGGACAGGGCCCTACGAGCAGTACTTC. Protein product: CASSPGTGPYEQYF. The chain recombines TRBV5-1 with TRBJ2-7, with TRBD1 matching 9 bases. Germline V gene data show CDR1 as SGHRS and CDR2 as YFSETQ. This CDR3 has 14 residues. V gave up 4 bases and J gave up 2 bases; unmatched junction bases: 4.

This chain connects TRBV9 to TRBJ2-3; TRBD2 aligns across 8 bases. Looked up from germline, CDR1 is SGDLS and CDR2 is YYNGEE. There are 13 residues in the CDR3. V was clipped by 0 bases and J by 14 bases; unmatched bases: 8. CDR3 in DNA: TGTGCCAGCAGCGTAGAAGTAGGAGCGGGGGTGTATTTT. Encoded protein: CASSVEVGAGVYF. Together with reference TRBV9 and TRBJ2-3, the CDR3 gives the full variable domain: DSGVTQTPKHLITATGQRVTLRCSPRSGDLSVYWYQQSLDQGLQFLIQYYNGEERAKGNILERFSAQQFPDLHSELNLSSLELGDSALYFCASSVEVGAGVYFGPGTRLTVL.

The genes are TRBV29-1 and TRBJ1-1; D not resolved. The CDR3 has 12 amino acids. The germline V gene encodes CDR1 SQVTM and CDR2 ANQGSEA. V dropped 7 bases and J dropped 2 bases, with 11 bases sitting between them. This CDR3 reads CSALLGNTEAFF. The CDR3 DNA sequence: TGCAGCGCCCTCCTAGGTAACACTGAAGCTTTCTTT.

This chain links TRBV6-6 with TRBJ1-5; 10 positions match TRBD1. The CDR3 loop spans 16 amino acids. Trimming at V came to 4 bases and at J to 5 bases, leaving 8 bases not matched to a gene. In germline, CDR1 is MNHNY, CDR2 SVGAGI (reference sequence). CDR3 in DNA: TGTGCCAGCAGTTCCCGGACAGGGGGTTACGATCAGCCCCAGCATTTT. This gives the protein CASSSRTGGYDQPQHF.

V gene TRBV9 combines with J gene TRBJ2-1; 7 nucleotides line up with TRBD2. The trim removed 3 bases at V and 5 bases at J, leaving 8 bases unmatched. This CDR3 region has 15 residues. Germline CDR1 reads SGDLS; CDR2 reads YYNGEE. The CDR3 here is CASSGSGRVNNEQFF. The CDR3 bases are TGTGCCAGCAGCGGTAGCGGGCGCGTTAACAATGAGCAGTTCTTC.

The DNA of the CDR3 is TGTGCCACCAGCAGAGATTGGGGACTTATCGATGAGCAGTTCTTC. Translation: CATSRDWGLIDEQFF. This sequence joins TRBV15 and TRBJ2-1; D may be TRBD2 (6 bases). Trimming removed 0 bases at V and 8 bases at J, with 14 bases between. The CDR3 totals 15 residues. Germline V gene data show CDR1 as LNHNV and CDR2 as YYDKDF (reference sequence).

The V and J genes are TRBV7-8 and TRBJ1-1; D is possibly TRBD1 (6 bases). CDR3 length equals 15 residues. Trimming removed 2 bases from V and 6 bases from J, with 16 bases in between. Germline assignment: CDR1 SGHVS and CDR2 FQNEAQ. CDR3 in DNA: TGTGCCAGCAGCTTATCGGGGGGCGTCCATTCTGAAGCTTTCTTT. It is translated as CASSLSGGVHSEAFF.

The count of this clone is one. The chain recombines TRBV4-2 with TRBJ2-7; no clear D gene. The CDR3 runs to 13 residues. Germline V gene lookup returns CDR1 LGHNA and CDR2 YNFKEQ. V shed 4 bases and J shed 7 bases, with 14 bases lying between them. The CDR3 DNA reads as TGTGCCAGCAGCCTTGGATCGAGGTCTGAGCAGTACTTC. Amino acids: CASSLGSRSEQYF.

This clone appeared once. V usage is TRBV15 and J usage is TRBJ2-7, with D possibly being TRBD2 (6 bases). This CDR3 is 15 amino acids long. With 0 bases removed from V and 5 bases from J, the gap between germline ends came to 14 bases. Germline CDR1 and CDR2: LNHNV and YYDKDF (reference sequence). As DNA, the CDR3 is TGTGCCACCAGCAGAGAAAAGGGTGCGGGGCACGAGCAGTACTTC. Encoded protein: CATSREKGAGHEQYF.

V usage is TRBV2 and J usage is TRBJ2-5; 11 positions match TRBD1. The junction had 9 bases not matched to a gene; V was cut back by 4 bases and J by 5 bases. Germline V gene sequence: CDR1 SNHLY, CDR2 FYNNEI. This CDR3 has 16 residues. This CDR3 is CASSVWDRGRMETQYF. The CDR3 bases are TGTGCCAGCAGTGTCTGGGACAGGGGGAGGATGGAGACCCAGTACTTC.

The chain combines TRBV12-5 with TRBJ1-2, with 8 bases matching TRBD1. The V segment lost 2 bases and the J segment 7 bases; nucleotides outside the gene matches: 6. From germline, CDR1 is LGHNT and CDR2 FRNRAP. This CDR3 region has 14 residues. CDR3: CASGLPHRGGGYTF. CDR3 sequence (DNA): TGTGCTAGTGGTTTGCCCCACAGGGGGGGTGGCTACACCTTC.

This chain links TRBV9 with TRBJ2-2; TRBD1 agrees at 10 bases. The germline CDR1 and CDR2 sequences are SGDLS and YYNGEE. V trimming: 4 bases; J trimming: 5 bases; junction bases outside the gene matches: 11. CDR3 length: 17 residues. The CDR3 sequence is CASSNLPGQGITGELFF. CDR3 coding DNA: TGTGCCAGCAGCAACCTCCCGGGACAGGGGATTACCGGGGAGCTGTTTTTT.

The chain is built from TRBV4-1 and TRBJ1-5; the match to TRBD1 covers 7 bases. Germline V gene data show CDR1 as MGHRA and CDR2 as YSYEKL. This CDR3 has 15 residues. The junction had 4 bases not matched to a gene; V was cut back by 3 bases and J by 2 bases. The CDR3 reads CASSQETGGNQPQHF. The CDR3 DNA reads TGCGCCAGCAGCCAGGAAACAGGGGGCAATCAGCCCCAGCATTTT.

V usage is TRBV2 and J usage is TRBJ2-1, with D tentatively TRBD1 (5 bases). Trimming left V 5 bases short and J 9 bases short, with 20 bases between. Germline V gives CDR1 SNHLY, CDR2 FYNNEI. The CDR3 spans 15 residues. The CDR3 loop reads CASSTLLAGQLEQFF. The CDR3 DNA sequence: TGTGCCAGCAGTACCCTGCTGGCAGGGCAGCTTGAGCAGTTCTTC.

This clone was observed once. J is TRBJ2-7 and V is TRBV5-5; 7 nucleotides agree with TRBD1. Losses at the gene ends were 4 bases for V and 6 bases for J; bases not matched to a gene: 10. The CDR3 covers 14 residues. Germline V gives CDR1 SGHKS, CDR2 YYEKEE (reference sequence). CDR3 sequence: CASSLTGLVTEQYF. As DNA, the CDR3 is TGTGCCAGCAGCCTGACAGGGTTGGTCACCGAGCAGTACTTC. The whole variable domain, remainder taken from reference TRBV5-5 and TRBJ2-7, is DAGVTQSPTHLIKTRGQQVTLRCSPISGHKSVSWYQQVLGQGPQFIFQYYEKEERGRGNFPDRFSARQFPNYSSELNVNALLLGDSALYLCASSLTGLVTEQYFGPGTRLTVT.

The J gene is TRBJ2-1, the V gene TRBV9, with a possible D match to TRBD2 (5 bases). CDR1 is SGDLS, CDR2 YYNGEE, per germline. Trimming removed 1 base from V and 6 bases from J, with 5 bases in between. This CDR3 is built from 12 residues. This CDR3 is CASSVLANEQFF. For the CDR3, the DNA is TGTGCCAGCAGCGTACTAGCCAATGAGCAGTTCTTC.

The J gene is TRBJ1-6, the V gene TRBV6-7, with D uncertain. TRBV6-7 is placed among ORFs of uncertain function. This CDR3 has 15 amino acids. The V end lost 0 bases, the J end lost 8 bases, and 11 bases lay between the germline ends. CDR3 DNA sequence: TGTGCCAGCAGTTACTCGATTTGGGCCCATTCACCCCTCCACTTT. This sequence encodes CASSYSIWAHSPLHF.

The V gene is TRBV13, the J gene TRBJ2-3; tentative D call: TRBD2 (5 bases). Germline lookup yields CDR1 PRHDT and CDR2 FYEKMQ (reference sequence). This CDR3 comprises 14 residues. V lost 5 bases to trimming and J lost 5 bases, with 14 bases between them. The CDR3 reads CASSPSGPGDTQYF. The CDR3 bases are TGTGCCAGCAGCCCCAGCGGTCCGGGAGATACGCAGTATTTT.

The CDR3 DNA follows: TGTGCCAGTAGTATGGGGCACAACACTGAAGCTTTCTTT. This translates into CASSMGHNTEAFF. This sequence joins TRBV19 and TRBJ1-1; possible D gene TRBD1, 5 bases. The germline V gene encodes CDR1 LNHDA and CDR2 SQIVND (reference sequence). There are 13 residues in the CDR3. V was shortened by 3 bases and J by 2 bases, with 7 bases between the two germline ends.

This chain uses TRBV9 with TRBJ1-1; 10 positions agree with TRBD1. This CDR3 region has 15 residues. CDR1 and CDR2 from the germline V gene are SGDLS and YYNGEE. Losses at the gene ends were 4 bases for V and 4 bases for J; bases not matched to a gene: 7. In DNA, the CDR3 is TGTGCCAGCAGCCGCCCGGGACAGGGGATCACTGAAGCTTTCTTT. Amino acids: CASSRPGQGITEAFF.

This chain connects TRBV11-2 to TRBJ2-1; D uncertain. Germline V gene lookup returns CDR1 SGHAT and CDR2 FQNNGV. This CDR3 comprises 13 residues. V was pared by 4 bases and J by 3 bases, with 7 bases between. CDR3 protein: CASSSENYNEQFF. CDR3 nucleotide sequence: TGTGCCAGCAGCTCGGAGAACTACAATGAGCAGTTCTTC. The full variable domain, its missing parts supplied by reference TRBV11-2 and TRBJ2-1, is EAGVAQSPRYKIIEKRQSVAFWCNPISGHATLYWYQQILGQGPKLLIQFQNNGVVDDSQLPKDRFSAERLKGVDSTLKIQPAKLEDSAVYLCASSSENYNEQFFGPGTRLTVL.

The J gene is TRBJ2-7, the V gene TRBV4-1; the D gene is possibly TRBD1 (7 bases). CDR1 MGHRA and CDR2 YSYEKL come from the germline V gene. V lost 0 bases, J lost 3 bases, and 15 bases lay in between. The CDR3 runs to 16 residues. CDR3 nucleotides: TGCGCCAGCAGCCAAGATCGGGGGACAGCGAGCTACGAGCAGTACTTC. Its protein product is CASSQDRGTASYEQYF.

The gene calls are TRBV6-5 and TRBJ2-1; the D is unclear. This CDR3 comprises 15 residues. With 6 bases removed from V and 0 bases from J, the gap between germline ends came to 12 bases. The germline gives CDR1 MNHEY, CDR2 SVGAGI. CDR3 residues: CASSPAPSSYNEQFF. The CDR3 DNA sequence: TGTGCCAGCAGCCCCGCGCCTAGCTCCTACAATGAGCAGTTCTTC.

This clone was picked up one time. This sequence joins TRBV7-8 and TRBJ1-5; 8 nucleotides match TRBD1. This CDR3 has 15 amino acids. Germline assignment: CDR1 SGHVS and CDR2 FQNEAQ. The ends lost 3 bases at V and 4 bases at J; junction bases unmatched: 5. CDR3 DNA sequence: TGTGCCAGCAGCTTCGGGACAGGTGGAAATCAGCCCCAGCATTTT. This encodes CASSFGTGGNQPQHF.

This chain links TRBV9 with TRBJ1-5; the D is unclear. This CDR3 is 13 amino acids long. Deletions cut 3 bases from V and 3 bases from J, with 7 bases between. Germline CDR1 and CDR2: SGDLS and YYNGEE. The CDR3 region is CASSENSNQPQHF. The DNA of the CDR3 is TGTGCCAGCAGCGAGAACTCCAATCAGCCCCAGCATTTT.